Below are 20 T cell receptor beta chains sequenced from a single sample in a study of T cell changes during pregnancy in multiple sclerosis. Assay used: immunoSEQ multiplex PCR; TCRdb lists only in-frame clones, some missing. The table includes around 60,000 clones, around 96% detected once. The specimen was CD8+ T cells from peripheral blood mononuclear cells, collected after pregnancy. The receptors originated from a female donor with multiple sclerosis, enrolled in a pregnancy study.

The V call is TRBV15, the J call TRBJ2-1, with TRBD2 identical over 11 bases. J was trimmed by 1 base and V by 4 bases; bases with no gene match: 6. The CDR3 totals 17 residues. From germline, CDR1 is LNHNV and CDR2 YYDKDF (reference sequence). The CDR3 reads CATSISLAGVSYNEQFF. The CDR3 bases are TGTGCCACCAGCATATCACTAGCGGGAGTGTCCTACAATGAGCAGTTCTTC.

The J gene is TRBJ2-7, the V gene TRBV5-1, with 9 bases lining up with TRBD2. V lost 1 base to trimming and J lost 5 bases; unmatched junction nucleotides: 4. The germline V gene encodes CDR1 SGHRS and CDR2 YFSETQ. There are 14 residues in the CDR3. The CDR3: CASSLSIAGDEQYF. The CDR3 DNA sequence: TGCGCCAGCAGCTTGAGTATAGCGGGAGACGAGCAGTACTTC.

The rearrangement uses TRBV6-6 and TRBJ1-4, with 7 bases that match TRBD1. This CDR3 comprises 16 residues. The V gene end was trimmed by 7 bases and the J gene end by 5 bases; junction bases not matched to a gene: 13. Germline V gene lookup returns CDR1 MNHNY and CDR2 SVGAGI (reference sequence). The CDR3 coding sequence is TGTGCCAGCACTACCAGGGGGGCAGGAGAAAATGAAAAACTGTTTTTT. Protein: CASTTRGAGENEKLFF.

This chain joins TRBV25-1 and TRBJ2-1, with D possibly matching TRBD2 (5 bases). Germline V gives CDR1 MGHDK, CDR2 SYGVNS. The V and J ends lost 1 base and 6 bases respectively, with 16 bases between them. The CDR3 spans 16 residues. This CDR3 reads CASSELGIAEGNEQFF. CDR3 sequence (DNA): TGTGCCAGCAGTGAATTAGGTATAGCCGAGGGCAATGAGCAGTTCTTC.

The rearrangement joins TRBV5-1 to TRBJ1-2; TRBD1 agrees at 10 bases. CDR1 and CDR2 from the germline V gene are SGHRS and YFSETQ. The junction had 8 bases not matched to a gene; V was cut back by 4 bases and J by 5 bases. This CDR3 has 15 residues. This CDR3 is CASSGQGGASYGYTF. As DNA, the CDR3 is TGCGCCAGCAGCGGACAGGGGGGGGCGTCTTATGGCTACACCTTC.

The V gene is TRBV5-6, the J gene TRBJ1-1; D unresolved. This CDR3 region has 14 residues. In germline, CDR1 is SGHDT, CDR2 YYEEEE. V shed 0 bases and J shed 0 bases, with 6 bases lying between them. The CDR3 loop is CASSLAGMNTEAFF. The CDR3 region has the DNA TGTGCCAGCAGCTTGGCGGGGATGAACACTGAAGCTTTCTTT.

The chain links TRBV7-9 to TRBJ2-1; 14 bases map to TRBD2. V gave up 4 bases and J gave up 8 bases; unmatched junction bases: 4. This CDR3 has 15 amino acids. The germline CDR1 and CDR2 sequences are SEHNR and FQNEAQ (reference sequence). CDR3 nucleotide sequence: TGTGCCAGCAGCTCGAGGACTAGCGGGAGGTATGAGCAGTTCTTC. Translated: CASSSRTSGRYEQFF.

V gene TRBV11-3 combines with J gene TRBJ1-5, with 7 bases identical to TRBD1. Germline-derived CDR1 and CDR2 are SGHNT and YENEEA. The CDR3 is made up of 16 amino acids. Losses at the gene ends were 7 bases for V and 4 bases for J; bases not matched to a gene: 13. CDR3: CASTPATGKRNQPQHF. The CDR3 coding sequence is TGTGCCAGCACCCCTGCGACAGGGAAAAGGAATCAGCCCCAGCATTTT. The full variable domain, completed using reference TRBV11-3 and TRBJ1-5, is EAGVVQSPRYKIIEKKQPVAFWCNPISGHNTLYWYLQNLGQGPELLIRYENEEAVDDSQLPKDRFSAERLKGVDSTLKIQPAELGDSAVYLCASTPATGKRNQPQHFGDGTRLSIL.

V usage is TRBV7-2 and J usage is TRBJ2-7; weak D call: TRBD2 (5 bases). Germline V CDR1 and CDR2: SGHTA, FQGNSA. This CDR3 is built from 13 residues. The V end was cut by 1 base, the J end by 4 bases, with 8 bases between. The CDR3 reads CASSLGRAYEQYF. CDR3 in DNA: TGTGCCAGCAGCTTAGGGCGGGCGTACGAGCAGTACTTC.

The CDR3 here is CASSHGTGVYEQYF. The CDR3, as DNA: TGCGCCAGCAGCCATGGGACAGGGGTTTACGAGCAGTACTTC. The chain carries TRBV4-3 and TRBJ2-7, with 10 nucleotides matching TRBD1. V shed 3 bases, J shed 4 bases, and the junction held 3 bases outside the gene matches. Germline CDR1 and CDR2: LGHNA and YSLEER. This CDR3 is 14 amino acids long.

The sample holds one count of this clone. The chain couples TRBV29-1 to TRBJ2-4, with TRBD1 matching 7 bases. Germline CDR1 reads SQVTM; CDR2 reads ANQGSEA. The CDR3 runs to 13 residues. Unmatched junction bases numbered 7, after V lost 6 bases and J lost 5 bases. The DNA for the CDR3 is TGCAGCGTGATCGGGACAGATGAAAACATTCAGTACTTC. It specifies CSVIGTDENIQYF.

The rearrangement joins TRBV10-2 to TRBJ2-6, with 7 bases matching TRBD1. This CDR3 contains 17 residues. With V trimmed by 4 bases and J by 0 bases, 6 bases remained unmatched. Germline V lookup: CDR1 WSHSY, CDR2 SAAADI. This CDR3 reads CASSGQGESSGANVLTF. As DNA, the CDR3 is TGCGCCAGCAGTGGGCAGGGGGAAAGCTCTGGGGCCAACGTCCTGACTTTC.

The chain recombines TRBV5-6 with TRBJ2-7, with TRBD1 as a possible D gene (5 bases). CDR1 and CDR2 (germline): SGHDT, YYEEEE. The V end was cut by 5 bases, the J end by 6 bases, with 15 bases between. The CDR3 is 13 amino acids. In DNA, the CDR3 is TGTGCCAGCAGGATCCGGACAAGAAGCGAGCAGTACTTC. Protein product: CASRIRTRSEQYF.

The rearrangement joins TRBV10-3 to TRBJ2-7; a possible D gene is TRBD1 (5 bases). This CDR3 spans 14 amino acids. Trimming stripped 2 bases from V and 3 bases from J, with 11 bases between. CDR1 and CDR2 from the germline V gene are ENHRY and SYGVKD. This CDR3 reads CAISEEQARYEQYF. The CDR3, as DNA: TGTGCCATCAGTGAGGAACAGGCCCGCTACGAGCAGTACTTC.

The chain is built from TRBV19 and TRBJ2-3, with D possibly TRBD1 on 5 matching bases. V was pared by 5 bases and J by 0 bases, with 12 bases between. There are 15 residues in the CDR3. CDR1 and CDR2 from the germline V gene are LNHDA and SQIVND (reference sequence). CDR3 residues: CASSWQGDSTDTQYF. The CDR3 coding sequence is TGTGCCAGTAGTTGGCAGGGCGATAGCACAGATACGCAGTATTTT.

The rearrangement joins TRBV19 to TRBJ2-2; the match to TRBD1 covers 9 bases. The CDR3 runs 14 residues. The V segment lost 6 bases and the J segment 7 bases; nucleotides outside the gene matches: 6. Germline CDR1 reads LNHDA; CDR2 reads SQIVND (reference sequence). CDR3 DNA: TGTGCCAGTAGCTGGACAGGGGTCGACGGGGAGCTGTTTTTT. Its translation: CASSWTGVDGELFF.

CDR3 sequence (DNA): TGTGCCAGCAGTTTTGAGGGGGACACTGAAGCTTTCTTT. Translated, it gives CASSFEGDTEAFF. The rearrangement joins TRBV27 to TRBJ1-1; D is possibly TRBD1 (6 bases). Per germline, CDR1 MNHEY and CDR2 SMNVEV (reference sequence). This CDR3 region has 13 residues. Trimming took 3 bases from V and 3 from J, leaving 8 bases between them.

V usage is TRBV6-5 and J usage is TRBJ2-1, with D perhaps TRBD2 (6 bases). This CDR3 has 16 amino acids. Germline V gene data show CDR1 as MNHEY and CDR2 as SVGAGI. With 2 bases removed from V and 7 bases from J, the gap between germline ends came to 18 bases. The CDR3 reads CASSYRGTLLSNEQFF. CDR3 DNA sequence: TGTGCCAGCAGTTACCGCGGGACCCTTCTTTCGAATGAGCAGTTCTTC.

The rearrangement joins TRBV6-5 to TRBJ2-1, with 9 bases matching TRBD2. The CDR3 length is 15 residues. Germline V lookup: CDR1 MNHEY, CDR2 SVGAGI. The V segment lost 4 bases and the J segment 5 bases; nucleotides outside the gene matches: 6. The CDR3 spells CASSSGLASNNEQFF. The CDR3 nucleotides are TGTGCCAGCAGTTCAGGACTAGCGAGTAACAATGAGCAGTTCTTC.

The chain employs TRBV6-5 and TRBJ2-7; D is unclear. Trimming took off 8 bases at V and 3 bases at J, with 11 bases between the two ends. CDR3 size: 12 residues. Germline V CDR1 and CDR2: MNHEY, SVGAGI. As DNA, the CDR3 is TGTGCCAGCGGGCAGGTGAGCTACGAGCAGTACTTC. Translating it yields CASGQVSYEQYF.